The TCR beta chain under discussion was sequenced for a study of OX40 agonist ivuxolimab in advanced cancers. The study sampled blood at baseline, cycle 4 day 1, and cycle 7 day 1. This clone was picked up one time. Assay used: immunoSEQ multiplex PCR; TCRdb lists only in-frame clones, some missing. The data hold approximately 70,000 clones, with about 93% observed a single time. The CDR3 is 15 residues long. The J segment lost 8 bases and the V segment lost 5 bases, leaving 6 bases of the junction unmatched. CDR1 is MRHNA, CDR2 SNTAGT, per germline. The sequenced sample was CD4+ or CD8+ T cells sorted from blood, obtained in a trial of the OX40 agonist ivuxolimab. The chain couples TRBV6-4 to TRBJ2-1; 13 nucleotides align to TRBD2. This TCR was sampled from an adult with an advanced solid tumor such as melanoma, head and neck, liver or kidney cancer. In DNA form, the CDR3 reads TGTGCCAGCAGTTCCGGGACTAGCGGGGTTGATGAGCAGTTCTTC. This translates into CASSSGTSGVDEQFF.